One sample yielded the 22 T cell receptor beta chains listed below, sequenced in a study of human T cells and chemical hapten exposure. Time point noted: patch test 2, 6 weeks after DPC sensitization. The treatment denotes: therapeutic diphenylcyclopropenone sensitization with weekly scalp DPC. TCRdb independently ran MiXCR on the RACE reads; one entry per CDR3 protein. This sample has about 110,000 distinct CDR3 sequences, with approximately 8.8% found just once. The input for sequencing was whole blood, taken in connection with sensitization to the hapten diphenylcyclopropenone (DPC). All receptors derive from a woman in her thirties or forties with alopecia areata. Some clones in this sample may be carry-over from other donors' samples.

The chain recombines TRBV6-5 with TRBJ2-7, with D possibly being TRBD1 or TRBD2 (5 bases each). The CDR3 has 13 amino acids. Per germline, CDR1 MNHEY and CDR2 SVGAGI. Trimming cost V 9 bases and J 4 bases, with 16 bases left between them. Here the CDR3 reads CASGRGENYEQYF. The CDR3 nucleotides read TGTGCCAGTGGCCGGGGCGAGAATTACGAGCAGTACTTC.

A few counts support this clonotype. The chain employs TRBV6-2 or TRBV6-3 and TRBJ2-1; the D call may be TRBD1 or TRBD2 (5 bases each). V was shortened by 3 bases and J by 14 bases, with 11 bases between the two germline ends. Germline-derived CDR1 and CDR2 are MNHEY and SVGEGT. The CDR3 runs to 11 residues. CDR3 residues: CASSYGTPKFF. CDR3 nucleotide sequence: TGTGCCAGCAGTTATGGGACGCCTAAGTTCTTC.

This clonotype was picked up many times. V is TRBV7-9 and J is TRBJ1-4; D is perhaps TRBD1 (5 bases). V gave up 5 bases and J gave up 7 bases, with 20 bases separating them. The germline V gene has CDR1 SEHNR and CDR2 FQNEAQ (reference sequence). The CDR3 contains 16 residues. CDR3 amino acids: CASSPGQGERSEKLFF. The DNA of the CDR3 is TGTGCCAGCAGCCCGGGGCAAGGCGAAAGGAGTGAAAAACTGTTTTTT.

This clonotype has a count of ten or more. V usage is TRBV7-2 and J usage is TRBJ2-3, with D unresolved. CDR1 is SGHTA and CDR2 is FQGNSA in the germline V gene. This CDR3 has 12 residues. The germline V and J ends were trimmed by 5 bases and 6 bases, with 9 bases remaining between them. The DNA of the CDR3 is TGTGCCAGCAGCCTCCCCCCGGATACGCAGTATTTT. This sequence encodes CASSLPPDTQYF.

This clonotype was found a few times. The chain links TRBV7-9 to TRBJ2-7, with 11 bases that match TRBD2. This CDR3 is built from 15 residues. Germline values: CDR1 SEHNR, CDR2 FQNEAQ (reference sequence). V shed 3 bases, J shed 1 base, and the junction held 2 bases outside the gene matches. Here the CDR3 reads CASSLTSGESYEQYF. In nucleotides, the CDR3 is TGTGCCAGCAGCTTGACTAGCGGGGAGTCCTACGAGCAGTACTTC. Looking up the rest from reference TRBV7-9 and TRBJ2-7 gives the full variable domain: DTGVSQNPRHKITKRGQNVTFRCDPISEHNRLYWYRQTLGQGPEFLTYFQNEAQLEKSRLLSDRFSAERPKGSFSTLEIQRTEQGDSAMYLCASSLTSGESYEQYFGPGTRLTVT.

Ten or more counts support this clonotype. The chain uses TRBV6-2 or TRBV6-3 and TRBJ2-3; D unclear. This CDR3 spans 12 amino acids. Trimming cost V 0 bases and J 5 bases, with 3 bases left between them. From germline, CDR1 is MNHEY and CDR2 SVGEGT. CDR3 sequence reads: CASSYSKDTQYF. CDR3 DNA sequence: TGTGCCAGCAGTTACTCGAAAGATACGCAGTATTTT.

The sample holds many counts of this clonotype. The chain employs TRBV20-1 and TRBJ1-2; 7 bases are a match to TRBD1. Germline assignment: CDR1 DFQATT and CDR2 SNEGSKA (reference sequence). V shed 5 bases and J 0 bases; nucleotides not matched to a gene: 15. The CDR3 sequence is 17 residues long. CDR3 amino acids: CSALLKGGRDSNYGYTF. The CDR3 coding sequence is TGCAGTGCTCTCCTTAAAGGGGGCAGGGACTCTAACTATGGCTACACCTTC.

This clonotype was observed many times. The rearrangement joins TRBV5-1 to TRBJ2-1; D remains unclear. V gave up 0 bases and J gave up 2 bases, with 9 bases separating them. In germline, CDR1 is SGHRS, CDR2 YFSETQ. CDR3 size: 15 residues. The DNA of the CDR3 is TGCGCCAGCAGCTTGGAGGCAGGACCCTACAATGAGCAGTTCTTC. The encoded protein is CASSLEAGPYNEQFF.

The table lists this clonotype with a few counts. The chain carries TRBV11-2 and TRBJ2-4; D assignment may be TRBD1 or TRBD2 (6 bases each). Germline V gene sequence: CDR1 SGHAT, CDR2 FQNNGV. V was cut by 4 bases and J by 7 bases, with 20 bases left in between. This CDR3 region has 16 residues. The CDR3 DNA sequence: TGTGCCAGCAGCTCGGGGGCGCGGGCCGGACGGAACATTCAGTACTTC. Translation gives CASSSGARAGRNIQYF.

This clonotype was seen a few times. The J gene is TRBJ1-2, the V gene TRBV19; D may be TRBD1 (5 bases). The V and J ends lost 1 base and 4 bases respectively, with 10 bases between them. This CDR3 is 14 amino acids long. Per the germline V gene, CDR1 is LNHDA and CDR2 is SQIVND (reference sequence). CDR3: CASSIGGTTYGYTF. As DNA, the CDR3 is TGTGCCAGTAGTATAGGCGGGACCACCTATGGCTACACCTTC.

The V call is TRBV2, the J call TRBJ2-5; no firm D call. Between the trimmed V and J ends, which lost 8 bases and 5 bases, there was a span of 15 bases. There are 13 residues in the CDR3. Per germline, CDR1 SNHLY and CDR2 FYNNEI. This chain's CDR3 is CASSYTVRETQYF. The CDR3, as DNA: TGTGCCAGCTCCTATACGGTCCGGGAGACCCAGTACTTC.

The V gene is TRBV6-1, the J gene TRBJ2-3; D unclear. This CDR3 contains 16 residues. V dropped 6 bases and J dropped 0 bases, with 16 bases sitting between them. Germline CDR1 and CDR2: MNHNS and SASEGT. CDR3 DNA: TGTGCCAGCAGAACAGCGACGGCTACAAGCACAGATACGCAGTATTTT. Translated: CASRTATATSTDTQYF.

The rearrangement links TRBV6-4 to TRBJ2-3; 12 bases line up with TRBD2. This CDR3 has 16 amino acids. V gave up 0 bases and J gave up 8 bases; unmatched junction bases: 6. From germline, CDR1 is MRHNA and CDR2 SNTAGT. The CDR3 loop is CASSDSASGGAATQYF. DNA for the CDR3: TGTGCCAGCAGTGACTCGGCTAGCGGGGGGGCAGCTACGCAGTATTTT.

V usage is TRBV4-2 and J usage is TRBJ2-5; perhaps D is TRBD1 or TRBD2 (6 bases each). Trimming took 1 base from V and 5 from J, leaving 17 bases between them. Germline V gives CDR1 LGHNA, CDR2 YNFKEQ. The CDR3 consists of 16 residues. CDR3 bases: TGTGCCAGCAGCCAAGGATCGGCAGGGGACTGGGAGACCCAGTACTTC. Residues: CASSQGSAGDWETQYF.

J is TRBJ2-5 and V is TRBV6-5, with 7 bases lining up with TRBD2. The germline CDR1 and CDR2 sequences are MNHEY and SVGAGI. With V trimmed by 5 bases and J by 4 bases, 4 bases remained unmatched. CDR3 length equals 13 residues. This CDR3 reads CASSREVSETQYF. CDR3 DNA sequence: TGTGCCAGCAGTCGGGAGGTTTCAGAGACCCAGTACTTC.

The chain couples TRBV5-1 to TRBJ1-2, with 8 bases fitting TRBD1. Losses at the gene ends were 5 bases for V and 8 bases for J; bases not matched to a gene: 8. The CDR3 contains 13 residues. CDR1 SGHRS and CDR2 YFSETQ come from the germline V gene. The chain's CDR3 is CASRQDREGGYTF. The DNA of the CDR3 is TGCGCCAGCAGACAGGACAGGGAGGGAGGCTACACCTTC.

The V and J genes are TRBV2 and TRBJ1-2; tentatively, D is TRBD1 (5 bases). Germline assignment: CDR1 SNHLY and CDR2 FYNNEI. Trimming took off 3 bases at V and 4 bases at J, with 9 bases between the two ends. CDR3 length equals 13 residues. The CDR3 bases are TGTGCCAGCAGTGATTGGCAGGGCTATGGCTACACCTTC. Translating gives CASSDWQGYGYTF.

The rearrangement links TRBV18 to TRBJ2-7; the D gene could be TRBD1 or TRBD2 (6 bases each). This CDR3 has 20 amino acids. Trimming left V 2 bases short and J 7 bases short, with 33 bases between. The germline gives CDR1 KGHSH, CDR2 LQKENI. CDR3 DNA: TGTGCCAGCTCACCATCCCGTGGTGGTTGGGGACAAGCAGCGGGTCCGGAGCAGTACTTC. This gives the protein CASSPSRGGWGQAAGPEQYF.

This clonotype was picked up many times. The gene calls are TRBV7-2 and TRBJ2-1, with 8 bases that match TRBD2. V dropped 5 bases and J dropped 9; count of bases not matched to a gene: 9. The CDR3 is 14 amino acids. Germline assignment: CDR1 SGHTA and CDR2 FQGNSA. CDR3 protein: CASSPKGRGVEQFF. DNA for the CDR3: TGTGCCAGCAGCCCTAAAGGGCGGGGGGTTGAGCAGTTCTTC. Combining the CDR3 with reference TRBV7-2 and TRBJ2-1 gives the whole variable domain GAGVSQSPSNKVTEKGKDVELRCDPISGHTALYWYRQSLGQGLEFLIYFQGNSAPDKSGLPSDRFSAERTGGSVSTLTIQRTQQEDSAVYLCASSPKGRGVEQFFGPGTRLTVL.

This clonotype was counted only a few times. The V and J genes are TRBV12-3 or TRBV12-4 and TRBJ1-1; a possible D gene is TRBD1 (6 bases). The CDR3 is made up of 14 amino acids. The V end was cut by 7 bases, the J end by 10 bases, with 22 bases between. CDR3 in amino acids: CASTTGTYNTVAFF. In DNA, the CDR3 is TGTGCCAGCACTACCGGGACATACAACACGGTAGCTTTCTTT.

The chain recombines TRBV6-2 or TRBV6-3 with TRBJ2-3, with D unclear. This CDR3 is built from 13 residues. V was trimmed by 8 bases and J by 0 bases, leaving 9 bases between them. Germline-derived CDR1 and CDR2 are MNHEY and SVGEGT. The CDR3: CASVKGSTDTQYF. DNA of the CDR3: TGTGCCAGCGTCAAAGGGAGCACAGATACGCAGTATTTT.

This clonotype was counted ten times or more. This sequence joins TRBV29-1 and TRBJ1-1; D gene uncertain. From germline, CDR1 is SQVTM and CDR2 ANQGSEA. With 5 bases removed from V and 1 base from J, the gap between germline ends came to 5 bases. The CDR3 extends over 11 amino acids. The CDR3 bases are TGCAGCGTTCGGCGGAACACTGAAGCTTTCTTT. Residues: CSVRRNTEAFF.